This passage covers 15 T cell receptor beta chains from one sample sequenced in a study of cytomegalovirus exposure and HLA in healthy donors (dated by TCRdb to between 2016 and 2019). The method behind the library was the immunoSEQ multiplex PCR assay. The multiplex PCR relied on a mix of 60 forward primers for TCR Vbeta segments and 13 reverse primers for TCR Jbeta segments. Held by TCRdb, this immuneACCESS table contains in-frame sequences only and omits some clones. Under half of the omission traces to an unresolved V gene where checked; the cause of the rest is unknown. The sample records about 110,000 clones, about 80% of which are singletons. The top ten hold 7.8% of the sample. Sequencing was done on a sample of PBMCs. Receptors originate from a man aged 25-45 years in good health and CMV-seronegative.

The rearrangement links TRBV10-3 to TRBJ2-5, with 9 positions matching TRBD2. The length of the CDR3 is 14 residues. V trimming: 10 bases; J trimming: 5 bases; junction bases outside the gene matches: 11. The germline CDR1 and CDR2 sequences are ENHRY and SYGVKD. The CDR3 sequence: CATRGGGDAETQYF. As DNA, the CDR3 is TGTGCCACCAGGGGCGGGGGGGATGCGGAGACCCAGTACTTC.

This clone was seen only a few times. The CDR3 reads CATRQGSTDTQYF. Written as DNA, the CDR3 is TGTGCCACCCGACAGGGCAGCACAGATACGCAGTATTTT. The chain recombines TRBV28 with TRBJ2-3; 7 nucleotides agree with TRBD1. V shed 10 bases, J shed 0 bases, and the junction held 4 bases outside the gene matches. The germline gives CDR1 MDHEN, CDR2 SYDVKM. CDR3 size: 13 residues.

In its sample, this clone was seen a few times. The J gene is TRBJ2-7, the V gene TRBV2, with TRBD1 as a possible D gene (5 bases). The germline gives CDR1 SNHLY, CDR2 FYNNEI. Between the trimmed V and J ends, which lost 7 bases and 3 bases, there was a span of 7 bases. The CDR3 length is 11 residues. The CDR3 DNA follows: TGTGCCAGCAAAGGGGACTACGAGCAGTACTTC. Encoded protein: CASKGDYEQYF.

This chain's CDR3 is CASSDQGFNQPQHF. As DNA, the CDR3 is TGCGCCAGCAGTGACCAGGGGTTCAATCAGCCCCAGCATTTT. The chain employs TRBV10-2 and TRBJ1-5, with D maybe TRBD1 (6 bases). V was clipped by 3 bases and J by 3 bases, with 9 bases between them. Per the germline V gene, CDR1 is WSHSY and CDR2 is SAAADI. This CDR3 region has 14 residues.

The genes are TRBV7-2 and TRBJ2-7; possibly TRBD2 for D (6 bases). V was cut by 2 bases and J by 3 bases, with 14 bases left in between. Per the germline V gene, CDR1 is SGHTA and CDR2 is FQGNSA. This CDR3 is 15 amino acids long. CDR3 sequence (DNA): TGTGCCAGCAGCTTATTTTCCCGGAGGGGCTACGAGCAGTACTTC. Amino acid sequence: CASSLFSRRGYEQYF.

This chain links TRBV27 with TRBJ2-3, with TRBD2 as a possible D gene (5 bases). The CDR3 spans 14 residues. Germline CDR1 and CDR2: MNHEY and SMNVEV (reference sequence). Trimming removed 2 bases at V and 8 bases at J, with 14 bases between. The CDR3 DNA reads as TGTGCCAGCAGTTTACCGGGCGGGTACGGTACGCAGTATTTT. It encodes CASSLPGGYGTQYF.

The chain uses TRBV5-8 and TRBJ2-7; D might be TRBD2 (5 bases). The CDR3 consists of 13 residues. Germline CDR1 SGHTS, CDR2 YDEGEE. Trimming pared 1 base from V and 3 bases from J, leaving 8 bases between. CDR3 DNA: TGTGCCAGCAGCTTGATCAGCGGCTACGAGCAGTACTTC. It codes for CASSLISGYEQYF.

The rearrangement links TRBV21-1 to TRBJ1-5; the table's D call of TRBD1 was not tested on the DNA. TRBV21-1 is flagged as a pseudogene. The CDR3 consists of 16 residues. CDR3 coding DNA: TGTGCCAGCAGCAAAAAAATTTTGGGGGCCCCGGGGCCCCAGCATTTT. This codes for CASSKKILGAPGPQHF.

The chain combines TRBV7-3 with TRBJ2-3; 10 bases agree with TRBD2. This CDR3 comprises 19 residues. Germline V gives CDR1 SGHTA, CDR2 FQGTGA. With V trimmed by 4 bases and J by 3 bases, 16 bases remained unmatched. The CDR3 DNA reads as TGTGCCAGCAGCTCCTCCTTCGGTCTAGCGGGAGAGGTGACAGATACGCAGTATTTT. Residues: CASSSSFGLAGEVTDTQYF.

This CDR3 is CASSEGTGEGEQFF. The CDR3 coding sequence is TGTGCCAGCAGTGAAGGGACAGGGGAAGGTGAGCAGTTCTTC. The rearrangement joins TRBV6-1 to TRBJ2-1; 9 nucleotides agree with TRBD1. CDR1 is MNHNS, CDR2 SASEGT, per germline. This CDR3 is 14 amino acids long. With V trimmed by 1 base and J by 9 bases, 4 bases remained unmatched.

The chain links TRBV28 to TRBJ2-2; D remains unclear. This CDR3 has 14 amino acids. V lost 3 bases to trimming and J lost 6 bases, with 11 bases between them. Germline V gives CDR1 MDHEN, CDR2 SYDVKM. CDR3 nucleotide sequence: TGTGCCAGCAGTTTCTCTGTCCGTCCCGGGGAGCTGTTTTTT. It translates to CASSFSVRPGELFF.

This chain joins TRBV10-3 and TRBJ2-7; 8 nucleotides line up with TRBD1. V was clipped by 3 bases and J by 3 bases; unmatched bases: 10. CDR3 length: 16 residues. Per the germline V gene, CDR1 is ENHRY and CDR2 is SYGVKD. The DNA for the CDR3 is TGTGCCATCAGTGACGGCCCGCCAGGGACAGGCTACGAGCAGTACTTC. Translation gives CAISDGPPGTGYEQYF.

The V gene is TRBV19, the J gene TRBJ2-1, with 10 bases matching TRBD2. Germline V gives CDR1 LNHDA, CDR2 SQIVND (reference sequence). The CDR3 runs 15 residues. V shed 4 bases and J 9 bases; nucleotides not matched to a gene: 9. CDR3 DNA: TGTGCCAGTAGTAAGTCTAGCGGGGGAGTTCGTGAGCAGTTCTTC. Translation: CASSKSSGGVREQFF.

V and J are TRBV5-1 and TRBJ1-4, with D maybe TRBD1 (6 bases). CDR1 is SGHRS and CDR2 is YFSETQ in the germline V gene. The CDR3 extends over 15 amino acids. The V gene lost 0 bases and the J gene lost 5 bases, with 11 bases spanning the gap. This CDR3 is CASSLVGQKNEKLFF. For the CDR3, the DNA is TGCGCCAGCAGCTTGGTCGGACAGAAAAATGAAAAACTGTTTTTT.

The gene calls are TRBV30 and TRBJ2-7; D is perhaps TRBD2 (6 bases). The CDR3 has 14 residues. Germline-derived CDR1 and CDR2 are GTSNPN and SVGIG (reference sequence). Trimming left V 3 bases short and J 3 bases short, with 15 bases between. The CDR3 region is CAWRGGGGNYEQYF. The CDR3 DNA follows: TGTGCCTGGAGGGGGGGTGGGGGGAACTACGAGCAGTACTTC.